A selection of T cell receptor beta chains follows, all from one sample in a study of patients and donors after allogeneic stem cell transplantation. MiXCR, applied by TCRdb to the RT-PCR reads, yields one record per CDR3 protein. The sample comprises 190,000 or so distinct CDR3 sequences, about 38% of which are singletons, and under 14% rests with the top ten. The sequenced sample consisted of blood, either unsorted or a sorted T cell fraction (not recorded which). The receptors shown here come from a human donor who was either an allogeneic HSCT recipient or a stem cell or donor lymphocyte infusion donor (not recorded which). It is not recorded whose cells these are; they may come from a transplant donor. The CDR3 runs from the conserved cysteine through the conserved F or W. D genes are given only for firm matches. Clone size appears in some rows only: once, few, many, or a class for an expanded clone.

v_gene	d_gene	j_gene	abundance	CDR3aa	CDR3nt
TRBV2	NA	TRBJ2-3	NA	CASSESRGRYTDTQYF	TGTGCCAGCAGTGAAAGTCGGGGGCGCTACACAGATACGCAGTATTTT
TRBV3-1	TRBD2	TRBJ2-4	NA	CASSQEGSGGLHF	TGTGCCAGCAGCCAAGAGGGAAGCGGGGGACTCCACTTC
TRBV5-1	TRBD1	TRBJ1-2	NA	CASSLSRDRPLGYGYTF	TGCGCCAGCAGCTTGAGTCGGGACAGGCCACTTGGATATGGCTACACCTTC
TRBV6-5	TRBD2	TRBJ2-5	few	CASSYSREGTQYF	TGTGCCAGCAGTTACTCCAGGGAGGGGACCCAGTACTTC
TRBV20-1	NA	TRBJ1-2	few	CSATGYGYTF	TGCAGTGCCACGGGCTATGGCTACACCTTC
TRBV9	TRBD1	TRBJ2-7	NA	CASSAPGQGNHEQYF	TGTGCCAGCAGCGCCCCGGGACAGGGGAATCACGAGCAGTACTTC
TRBV4-1	NA	TRBJ1-2	few	CASSQDGAGYYGYTF	TGCGCCAGCAGCCAAGATGGAGCAGGGTACTATGGCTACACCTTC
TRBV4-1	NA	TRBJ2-7	NA	CASRGDSSYEQYF	TGCGCCAGCCGCGGGGACAGCTCCTACGAGCAGTACTTC
TRBV5-5	TRBD1	TRBJ1-5	few	CASSLNGQGYLNQPQHF	TGTGCCAGCAGCTTAAACGGACAGGGATACCTCAATCAGCCCCAGCATTTT
TRBV4-3	TRBD1	TRBJ1-1	few	CASSQYRGHTEAFF	TGCGCCAGCAGTCAATACAGGGGGCACACTGAAGCTTTCTTT
TRBV5-1	NA	TRBJ1-4	NA	CASSLASTTNEKLFF	TGCGCCAGCAGCTTGGCCAGTACAACTAATGAAAAACTGTTTTTT
TRBV15	NA	TRBJ1-6	NA	CATSRGRGGSPLHF	TGTGCCACCAGCAGAGGCAGGGGAGGGTCACCCCTCCACTTT
TRBV12-3/TRBV12-4	NA	TRBJ1-1	few	CASSFAGDTEAFF	TGTGCCAGCAGTTTTGCGGGGGACACTGAAGCTTTCTTT
TRBV7-9	NA	TRBJ2-2	few	CASSLHSTGELFF	TGTGCCAGCAGCTTGCACAGCACCGGGGAGCTGTTTTTT
TRBV4-3	NA	TRBJ2-5	NA	CASSQEPHRAWETQYF	TGCGCCAGCAGCCAAGAACCCCACAGGGCTTGGGAGACCCAGTACTTC
TRBV28	NA	TRBJ2-7	NA	CASSSSFGYEQYF	TGTGCCAGCAGTTCAAGCTTTGGCTACGAGCAGTACTTC
TRBV10-3	NA	TRBJ2-7	NA	CAISESNFLEQYF	TGTGCCATCAGTGAGTCTAACTTCCTCGAGCAGTACTTC
TRBV12-3/TRBV12-4	TRBD1	TRBJ1-2	few	CASTKTGFYGYTF	TGTGCCAGCACCAAGACAGGGTTTTATGGCTACACCTTC
TRBV5-1	NA	TRBJ1-2	NA	CASSYGTHGYTF	TGCGCCAGCAGTTACGGAACTCACGGCTACACCTTC
TRBV6-4	NA	TRBJ2-3	NA	CASRRKSTDTQYF	TGTGCCAGCAGGCGTAAAAGCACAGATACGCAGTATTTT
TRBV12-5	NA	TRBJ2-1	NA	CASGPGETNEQFF	TGTGCTAGTGGTCCTGGGGAGACCAATGAGCAGTTCTTC
TRBV20-1	NA	TRBJ1-2	few	CSAPDGPNYGYTF	TGCAGTGCTCCGGACGGGCCGAACTATGGCTACACCTTC
TRBV27	TRBD1	TRBJ1-6	few	CASSPHYRGNSPLHF	TGTGCCAGCAGTCCTCACTACAGGGGAAATTCACCCCTCCACTTT
TRBV27	NA	TRBJ2-1	NA	CASSRPTDSEQFF	TGTGCCAGCAGTCGCCCTACGGACAGCGAGCAGTTCTTC
TRBV9	NA	TRBJ1-1	few	CASSVGQGGTEAFF	TGTGCCAGCAGCGTAGGGCAGGGAGGCACTGAAGCTTTCTTT
TRBV4-1	TRBD1	TRBJ2-1	NA	CASSHPGQGASSYNEQFF	TGCGCCAGCAGCCACCCGGGACAGGGGGCGAGCTCCTACAATGAGCAGTTCTTC
TRBV5-1	NA	TRBJ1-2	NA	CASNDGGPRGSSYGYTF	TGCGCCAGCAACGACGGGGGCCCTAGAGGTTCCAGCTATGGCTACACCTTC
TRBV20-1	NA	TRBJ1-6	few	CSARGVAPFNSPLHF	TGCAGTGCTAGAGGCGTAGCCCCCTTCAATTCACCCCTCCACTTT
TRBV28	NA	TRBJ2-1	NA	CASSLGGRVSEQFF	TGTGCCAGCAGTTTGGGGGGCAGGGTCAGTGAGCAGTTCTTC
TRBV7-6	NA	TRBJ1-4	NA	CASSLVRGANEKLFF	TGTGCCAGCAGCTTAGTAAGGGGTGCAAATGAAAAACTGTTTTTT
TRBV6-5	NA	TRBJ2-2	once	CASSPDDSGDGELFF	TGTGCCAGCAGCCCAGACGACTCCGGGGACGGGGAGCTGTTTTTT
TRBV27	NA	TRBJ2-1	medium-sized	CASSQWLAGNEQFF	TGTGCCAGCAGCCAATGGCTAGCAGGGAATGAGCAGTTCTTC
TRBV7-9	NA	TRBJ1-6	few	CASSARVDSPLHF	TGTGCCAGCAGCGCCAGGGTAGATTCACCCCTCCACTTT
TRBV5-1	TRBD1	TRBJ2-1	NA	CASSQDRASYNEQFF	TGCGCCAGCAGCCAGGACAGGGCCTCCTACAATGAGCAGTTCTTC
TRBV20-1	NA	TRBJ2-1	few	CSAATRFSSYNEQFF	TGCAGTGCTGCGACTCGATTTAGCTCCTACAATGAGCAGTTCTTC
TRBV4-1	NA	TRBJ1-1	few	CASSQTWGSTEAFF	TGCGCCAGCAGCCAAACGTGGGGTAGCACTGAAGCTTTCTTT
TRBV6-6	NA	TRBJ1-4	NA	CASSYGLGPVYEKLFF	TGTGCCAGCAGTTACGGGCTCGGGCCCGTTTATGAAAAACTGTTTTTT
TRBV5-6	NA	TRBJ1-2	NA	CASSPIQSALSYGYTF	TGTGCCAGCAGCCCGATTCAGAGCGCCCTTTCTTATGGCTACACCTTC
TRBV15	TRBD1	TRBJ2-7	NA	CATSRETGGTYEQYF	TGTGCCACCAGCAGAGAGACAGGGGGCACGTACGAGCAGTACTTC
TRBV14	NA	TRBJ1-2	few	CASSQVTGSGYTF	TGTGCCAGCAGCCAAGTAACAGGGTCTGGCTACACCTTC
TRBV4-3	NA	TRBJ1-6	NA	CASSQAPRGQMQASPLHF	TGCGCCAGCAGCCAAGCCCCACGGGGACAAATGCAAGCCTCACCCCTCCACTTT
TRBV20-1	NA	TRBJ1-5	NA	CSARVLGPGTYSNQPQHF	TGCAGTGCTAGAGTTTTGGGGCCGGGCACTTATAGCAATCAGCCCCAGCATTTT
TRBV29-1	NA	TRBJ2-1	NA	CSVSRSGLGDEQFF	TGCAGCGTTTCCCGCTCCGGCCTCGGGGATGAGCAGTTCTTC
TRBV19	NA	TRBJ1-1	NA	CAVTTAGMTEAFF	TGTGCCGTCACGACAGCGGGGATGACTGAAGCTTTCTTT
TRBV12-3/TRBV12-4	NA	TRBJ1-5	NA	CASSPVRGIQPQHF	TGTGCCAGCAGTCCGGTCCGGGGGATTCAGCCCCAGCATTTT
TRBV4-1	NA	TRBJ2-1	NA	CASSSLFGGQNNEQFF	TGCGCCAGCAGCTCGCTGTTCGGGGGCCAGAACAATGAGCAGTTCTTC
TRBV5-1	NA	TRBJ1-1	NA	CASSLAQVTEAFF	TGCGCCAGCAGCTTGGCGCAGGTCACTGAAGCTTTCTTT